The T cell receptor (beta chain) under discussion was sequenced for a study of tissue T cells after allogeneic stem cell transplantation (dated by TCRdb to between 2022 and 2023). Concerning the study at large: Using research autopsies of patients with and without GVHD, plus mouse models of GVHD, the study profiled TCR beta repertoires across many tissues. The human part of the study was a prospective observational study with no blinding and no randomization. The paper's findings and limits, for the study overall: A small and clinically heterogeneous patient cohort was studied, and sampling depth was acknowledged as a limitation. Only a few T cell clones appeared in more than one patient, yet motif-based clustering showed tissue-specific repertoire signatures that were shared between patients. Within patients, how anatomically similar the tissues were was a key factor in shaping TCR repertoire composition, regardless of disease or transplant status. In both patients and mice, only a limited portion of the TCR repertoire detected in tissues was captured by blood and spleen T cells. Which tissue TCRs were alloreactive or antigen-specific was not determined in the study, and some clones might have been persisting host cells.

The table lists this clone with a few counts. What this receptor recognizes is not known. With a mouse as the source, gene names and germline sequences are drawn from the mouse. The CDR3 end falls 1 residue outside the read, so it is completed with the germline J gene. The library came from the immunoSEQ multiplex PCR assay. Adaptive Biotechnologies performed the TCRbeta CDR3 sequencing at survey depth and reported CDR3 sequences, V/J genes, productive frequency and template counts. Amplification of TCR beta CDR3 regions was performed from genomic DNA rather than from RNA. On the study's bioinformatics: Jensen-Shannon divergence was used to quantify pairwise repertoire overlap between tissues, with a value of 1 meaning complete divergence and a value of 0 meaning identical repertoires. Tissues were grouped by single-linkage agglomerative hierarchical clustering of pairwise JSD values, and the clustering results were shown as dendrograms. All patient samples were analyzed with GLIPH2 using simulation_depth 1000, kmer_min_depth 3 and cdr3_length_cutoff 8, and only groups containing more than two unique CDR3s were kept. In a standardized tissue-overlap score, Jaccard GLIPH-group overlap across patients was extrapolated to a standard repertoire size of 1000 clones. Linear mixed-effect models, with tissue as a fixed effect and individual as a random effect, were used to test how diversity related to clinical or experimental variables. TCRdb retrieved this table from immuneACCESS and kept in-frame rearrangements only. Not all clones are present; in checked studies, unresolved V genes account for under half, and no reason is known for the remainder. The V and J calls and clone size were taken over from that table, and D and trimming were inferred from the DNA. The sample has thousands of clones on record, 30% to 40% of them singletons. The ten largest clonotypes hold around 3.5% of the sample.

V is pruned by 4 bases and J by 0 bases, leaving 2 bases of the junction without a gene match. From the germline V gene (reference sequence), CDR1 is NSQYPW and CDR2 is LRSPGD. The CDR3 sequence holds 15 residues, the cysteine and phenylalanine included. The 42 bases shown cover part of the CDR3, and their frame starts at base 1. This sample's time point label indicates: mouse harvest day 14 after allogeneic transplant. Mouse grafts combined 10^7 T-cell-depleted bone marrow cells with 10^6 splenic CD5+ T cells, given via tail vein injection. A major MHC-mismatch B6 (H2b) into BALB/c (H2d) model was used to model mouse GVHD, and tissues were profiled at day 7 or 14. Mouse tissues and retro-orbital blood were harvested on day 7 or 14 post-transplant using separate sterile tools per animal; livers were flushed beforehand. Before genomic DNA isolation with the DNeasy Blood & Tissue Kit, mouse tissues were minced with razor blades in buffered saline.

The sample consisted of skin. This TCR was sampled from a female BALB/c mouse given C57BL/6 T cells with graft-versus-host disease after an allogeneic hematopoietic cell transplant. The chain was built from TRBV1 and TRBJ2-4; TRBD2 agrees with 9 junctional bases. The CDR3 has the sequence CTCSGGLGSQNTLYF. Incomplete CDR3 DNA: TGCACCTGCAGTGGGGGACTGGGAAGTCAAAACACCTTGTAC.